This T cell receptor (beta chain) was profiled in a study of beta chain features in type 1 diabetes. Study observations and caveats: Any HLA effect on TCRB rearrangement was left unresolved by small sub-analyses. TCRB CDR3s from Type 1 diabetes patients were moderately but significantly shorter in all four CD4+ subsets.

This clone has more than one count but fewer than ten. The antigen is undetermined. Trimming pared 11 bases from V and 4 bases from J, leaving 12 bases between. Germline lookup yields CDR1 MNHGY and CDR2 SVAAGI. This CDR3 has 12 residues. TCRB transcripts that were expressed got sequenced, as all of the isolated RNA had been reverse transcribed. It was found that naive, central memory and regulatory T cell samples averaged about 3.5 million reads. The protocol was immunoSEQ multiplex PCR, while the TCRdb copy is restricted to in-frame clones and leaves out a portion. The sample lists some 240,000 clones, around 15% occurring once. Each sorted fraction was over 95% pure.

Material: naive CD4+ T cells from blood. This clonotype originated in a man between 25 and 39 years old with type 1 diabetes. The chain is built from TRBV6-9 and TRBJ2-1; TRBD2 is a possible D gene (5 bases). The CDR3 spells CAGRRVYNEQFF. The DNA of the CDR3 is TGTGCCGGGAGAAGGGTATACAATGAGCAGTTCTTC.